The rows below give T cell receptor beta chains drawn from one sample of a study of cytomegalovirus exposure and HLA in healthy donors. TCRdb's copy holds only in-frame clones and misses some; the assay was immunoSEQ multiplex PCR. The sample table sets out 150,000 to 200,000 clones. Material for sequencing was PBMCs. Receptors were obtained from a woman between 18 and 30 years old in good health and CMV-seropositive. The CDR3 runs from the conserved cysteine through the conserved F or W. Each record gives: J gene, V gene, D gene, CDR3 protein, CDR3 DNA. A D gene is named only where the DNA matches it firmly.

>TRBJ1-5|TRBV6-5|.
CASSYSYNQPQHF
TGTGCCAGCAGTTACTCCTATAATCAGCCCCAGCATTTT
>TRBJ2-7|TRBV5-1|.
CASSLVGHSYEQYF
TGCGCCAGCAGCTTGGTTGGGCATTCCTACGAGCAGTACTTC
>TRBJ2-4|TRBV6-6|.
CASTGVLAKNIQYF
TGTGCCAGCACCGGAGTTCTAGCCAAAAACATTCAGTACTTC
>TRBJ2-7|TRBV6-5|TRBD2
CASSPSGGDEQYF
TGTGCCAGCAGTCCTAGCGGGGGGGACGAGCAGTACTTC
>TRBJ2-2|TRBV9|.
CASSVAPLEAGELFF
TGTGCCAGCAGCGTAGCCCCACTTGAGGCCGGGGAGCTGTTTTTT
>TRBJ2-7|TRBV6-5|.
CASSLQGSYEQYF
TGTGCCAGCAGCTTACAGGGCTCCTACGAGCAGTACTTC
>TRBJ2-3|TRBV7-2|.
CASSLLAYSTDTQYF
TGTGCCAGCAGCTTGCTAGCGTACAGCACAGATACGCAGTATTTT
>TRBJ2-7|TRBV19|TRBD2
CASSIRVAGDRSSYEQYF
TGTGCCAGTAGTATAAGGGTAGCGGGAGACCGATCCTCCTACGAGCAGTACTTC
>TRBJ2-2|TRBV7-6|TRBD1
CASSLGPGTGNTGELFF
TGTGCCAGCAGTCTCGGTCCCGGGACAGGGAACACCGGGGAGCTGTTTTTT
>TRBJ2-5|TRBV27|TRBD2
CASTTSGETQYF
TGTGCCAGCACTACTAGCGGGGAGACCCAGTACTTC
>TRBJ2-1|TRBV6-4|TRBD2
CASSGGGAYNEQFF
TGTGCCAGCAGTGGCGGGGGGGCCTACAATGAGCAGTTCTTC
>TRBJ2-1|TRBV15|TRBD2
CATSRGLAENNEQFF
TGTGCCACCAGCAGGGGACTAGCGGAGAACAATGAGCAGTTCTTC
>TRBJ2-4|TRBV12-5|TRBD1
CASGSTKTGGAKNIQYF
TGTGCTAGTGGTAGTACCAAAACAGGGGGAGCCAAAAACATTCAGTACTTC
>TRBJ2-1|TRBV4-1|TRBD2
CASSQYLAGATNEQFF
TGCGCCAGCAGCCAATATCTAGCGGGGGCCACGAATGAGCAGTTCTTC
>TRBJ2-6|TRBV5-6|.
CASSSGSSGANVLTF
TGTGCCAGCAGCTCCGGGTCCTCTGGGGCCAACGTCCTGACTTTC
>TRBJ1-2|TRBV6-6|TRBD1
CASRDSTNYGYTF
TGTGCCAGTAGGGACAGCACTAACTATGGCTACACCTTC
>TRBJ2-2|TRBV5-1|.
CASSLSETGELFF
TGCGCCAGCAGCTTGTCCGAGACCGGGGAGCTGTTTTTT
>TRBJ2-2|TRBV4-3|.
CASSQESIRGTANTGELFF
TGCGCCAGCAGCCAAGAAAGCATTCGCGGGACAGCGAACACCGGGGAGCTGTTTTTT
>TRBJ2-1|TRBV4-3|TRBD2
CASSQHSGGSYNEQFF
TGCGCCAGCAGCCAGCATAGCGGGGGGAGCTACAATGAGCAGTTCTTC
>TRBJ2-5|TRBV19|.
CASSIELIQETQYF
TGTGCCAGTAGTATCGAGCTGATTCAAGAGACCCAGTACTTC
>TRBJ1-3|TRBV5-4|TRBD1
CASSVQGGGNTIYF
TGTGCCAGCAGCGTGCAGGGGGGAGGAAACACCATATATTTT
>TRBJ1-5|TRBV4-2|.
CASSQGSLTGGNQPQHF
TGTGCCAGCAGCCAAGGGTCATTGACAGGAGGCAATCAGCCCCAGCATTTT
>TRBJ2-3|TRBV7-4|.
CASSLGDHREDTQYF
TGTGCCAGCAGCTTAGGGGACCACAGGGAAGATACGCAGTATTTT
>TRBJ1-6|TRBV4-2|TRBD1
CASSQQPQTGIFSPLHF
TGTGCCAGCAGCCAACAGCCTCAGACAGGGATTTTTTCACCCCTCCACTTT
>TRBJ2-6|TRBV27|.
CASSLSGANVLTF
TGTGCCAGCAGCCTTTCTGGGGCCAACGTCCTGACTTTC
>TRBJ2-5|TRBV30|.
CAWRGTRETQYF
TGTGCCTGGCGGGGTACCCGAGAGACCCAGTACTTC
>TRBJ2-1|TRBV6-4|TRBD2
CASSDGGGALEQFF
TGTGCCAGCAGTGACGGCGGGGGGGCCCTTGAGCAGTTCTTC
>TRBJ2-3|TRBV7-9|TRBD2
CASSPGGRGGQDTQYF
TGTGCCAGCAGCCCCGGGGGACGGGGGGGCCAAGATACGCAGTATTTT
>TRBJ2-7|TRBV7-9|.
CASSRLGAYEQYF
TGTGCCAGCAGCCGCCTGGGGGCCTACGAGCAGTACTTC
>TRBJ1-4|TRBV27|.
CASSLSPSRLPEEKLFF
TGTGCCAGCAGTTTATCTCCCTCCCGCCTCCCGGAGGAAAAACTGTTTTTT
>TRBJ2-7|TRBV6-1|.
CASSAAGVEQYF
TGTGCCAGCAGTGCCGCCGGGGTCGAGCAGTACTTC
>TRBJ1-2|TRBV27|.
CASSPDSYGYTF
TGTGCCAGCAGTCCAGACAGCTATGGCTACACCTTC
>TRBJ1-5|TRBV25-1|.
CASSEARGNQPQHF
TGTGCCAGCAGTGAGGCCCGGGGCAATCAGCCCCAGCATTTT
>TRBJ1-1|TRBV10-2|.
CASLRGTEAFF
TGCGCCAGTCTTAGGGGGACTGAAGCTTTCTTT
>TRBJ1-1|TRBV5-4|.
CASSPRGGRQNTEAFF
TGTGCCAGCAGCCCGAGAGGGGGACGACAAAACACTGAAGCTTTCTTT
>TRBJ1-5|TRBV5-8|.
CASSLVSGGGVSYSNQPQHF
TGTGCCAGCAGCTTGGTTTCCGGCGGGGGCGTAAGTTATAGCAATCAGCCCCAGCATTTT
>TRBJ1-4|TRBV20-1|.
CSAGGAEKLFF
TGCAGTGCCGGAGGGGCAGAAAAACTGTTTTTT
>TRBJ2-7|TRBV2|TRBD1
CASSEDRGTYEQYF
TGTGCCAGCAGTGAGGACAGGGGTACCTACGAGCAGTACTTC
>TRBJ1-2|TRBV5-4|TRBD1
CASSGPGQGYSATGYTF
TGTGCCAGCAGCGGACCGGGACAGGGGTATAGTGCGACTGGCTACACCTTC
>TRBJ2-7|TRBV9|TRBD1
CASSPRDRGHYEQYF
TGTGCCAGCAGCCCCCGGGACAGGGGTCACTACGAGCAGTACTTC
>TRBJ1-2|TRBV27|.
CASSYRGGVGYTF
TGTGCCAGCAGTTATAGGGGCGGGGTAGGCTACACCTTC
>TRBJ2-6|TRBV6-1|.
CASSLLSGANVLTF
TGTGCCAGCAGTCTCCTCTCTGGGGCCAACGTCCTGACTTTC
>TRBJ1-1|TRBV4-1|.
CASSQVVRGGPELNTEAFF
TGCGCCAGCAGCCAAGTCGTTAGGGGGGGTCCGGAATTGAACACTGAAGCTTTCTTT
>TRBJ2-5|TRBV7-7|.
CASSLGTVQETQYF
TGTGCCAGCAGCTTAGGGACAGTCCAAGAGACCCAGTACTTC
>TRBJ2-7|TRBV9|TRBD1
CASRTYRDRGPSSYEQYF
TGTGCCAGCAGAACCTACAGGGACAGGGGGCCTAGCTCCTACGAGCAGTACTTC
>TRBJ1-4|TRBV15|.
CATSRARRGNEKLFF
TGTGCCACCAGCAGAGCGAGGCGGGGGAATGAAAAACTGTTTTTT
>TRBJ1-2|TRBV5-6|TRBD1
CASSWDRYMGGYTF
TGTGCCAGCAGTTGGGACAGGTATATGGGTGGCTACACCTTC